This is a list of T cell receptor beta chains from one sample in a study of OX40 agonist ivuxolimab in advanced cancers. Sequencing was performed with immunoSEQ multiplex PCR; in TCRdb, only in-frame clones are kept and a portion is missing. The data show about 91,000 clones, 70% to 90% seen once. Sequencing was performed on CD4+ or CD8+ T cells sorted from blood, taken in a trial of the OX40 agonist ivuxolimab. Source of these receptors: an adult with an advanced solid tumor such as melanoma, head and neck, liver or kidney cancer. The CDR3 runs from the conserved cysteine through the conserved F or W. D genes are given only for firm matches. Expanded clones are given a class, and other clones once, few, many or no size at all.

>TRBJ1-1|.|TRBV2|.
CASSEARTPLEAFF
TGTGCCAGCAGTGAAGCGCGGACACCCCTTGAAGCTTTCTTT
>TRBJ2-7|.|TRBV4-2|.
CASNPQVQTYPLEQYF
TGTGCCAGCAACCCCCAGGTACAGACTTACCCCCTCGAGCAGTACTTC
>TRBJ1-2|few|TRBV4-1|.
CASSQASRPARDYGYTF
TGCGCCAGCAGCCAAGCCTCCCGCCCGGCACGGGATTATGGCTACACCTTC
>TRBJ2-5|.|TRBV4-1|TRBD1
CASSTPGQGGETQYF
TGCGCCAGCAGCACCCCGGGACAGGGGGGAGAGACCCAGTACTTC
>TRBJ1-5|.|TRBV27|TRBD1
CASSMFGTGRGWGNQPQHF
TGTGCCAGCAGTATGTTCGGGACAGGGAGGGGTTGGGGCAATCAGCCCCAGCATTTT
>TRBJ1-1|.|TRBV7-9|TRBD1
CASSLTTGQVTEAFF
TGTGCCAGCAGCCTCACGACAGGACAGGTCACTGAAGCTTTCTTT
>TRBJ1-4|.|TRBV5-4|.
CASSAPASGDEKLFF
TGTGCCAGCAGCGCCCCTGCTAGTGGGGATGAAAAACTGTTTTTT
>TRBJ1-5|.|TRBV15|.
CATSRDGFDQPQHF
TGTGCCACCAGCAGAGATGGTTTCGACCAGCCCCAGCATTTT
>TRBJ1-2|once|TRBV5-5|TRBD1
CASSLDRGLYGYTF
TGTGCCAGCAGCTTGGACAGGGGGCTCTATGGCTACACCTTC
>TRBJ2-2|.|TRBV27|TRBD1
CASSSWTGPGELFF
TGTGCCAGCAGTTCATGGACAGGGCCCGGGGAGCTGTTTTTT
>TRBJ1-1|.|TRBV19|.
CASSIQIVAFF
TGTGCCAGTAGTATACAGATCGTGGCTTTCTTT
>TRBJ2-3|.|TRBV11-2|TRBD2
CASTPAAGGLRGYF
TGTGCCAGCACCCCCGCAGCGGGGGGGCTTCGAGGGTATTTT
>TRBJ2-7|.|TRBV7-2|.
CASSSSASYEQYF
TGTGCCAGCAGCTCCTCCGCCTCCTACGAGCAGTACTTC
>TRBJ2-3|.|TRBV7-3|TRBD1
CASSSGTGDADTQYF
TGTGCCAGCAGCTCCGGGACAGGGGACGCAGATACGCAGTATTTT
>TRBJ1-5|.|TRBV6-1|.
CASSEEPGDNQPQHF
TGTGCCAGCAGTGAAGAGCCAGGGGACAATCAGCCCCAGCATTTT
>TRBJ1-4|.|TRBV2|TRBD1
CACQTRTGHNEKLFF
TGTGCCTGCCAAACCCGGACAGGGCATAATGAAAAACTGTTTTTT
>TRBJ2-2|.|TRBV5-5|TRBD1
CASSLSTGVTGELFF
TGTGCCAGCAGCTTGTCTACAGGGGTCACCGGGGAGCTGTTTTTT
>TRBJ2-7|.|TRBV5-4|TRBD2
CASRAGVEEAYEQYF
TGTGCCAGCCGCGCGGGGGTTGAGGAAGCCTACGAGCAGTACTTC
>TRBJ1-1|.|TRBV19|.
CASTVTGWNTEAFF
TGTGCCAGTACCGTAACAGGGTGGAACACTGAAGCTTTCTTT
>TRBJ2-6|once|TRBV5-1|.
CASSFVDPGAGANVLTF
TGCGCCAGCAGCTTTGTAGACCCGGGGGCTGGGGCCAACGTCCTGACTTTC
>TRBJ1-5|.|TRBV6-1|TRBD1
CASTRQGPINQPQHF
TGTGCCAGCACCCGACAGGGCCCTATTAATCAGCCCCAGCATTTT
>TRBJ1-2|.|TRBV18|.
CASSPGLTPYGYTF
TGTGCCAGCTCGCCGGGACTGACTCCCTATGGCTACACCTTC
>TRBJ1-1|few|TRBV4-2|.
CASSQATRETEAFF
TGTGCCAGCAGCCAAGCCACCAGGGAAACTGAAGCTTTCTTT
>TRBJ1-2|.|TRBV5-1|.
CASSRGALEGYTF
TGCGCCAGCAGTCGGGGGGCCCTGGAGGGCTACACCTTC
>TRBJ1-1|.|TRBV9|TRBD1
CASSPGGSNTEAFF
TGTGCCAGCAGCCCAGGGGGTTCGAACACTGAAGCTTTCTTT
>TRBJ2-5|few|TRBV29-1|.
CSGVQGQVYQETQYF
TGCAGCGGGGTACAGGGACAAGTGTACCAAGAGACCCAGTACTTC
>TRBJ2-3|.|TRBV7-2|.
CASSLNPPPLPQYF
TGTGCCAGCAGCTTAAATCCCCCGCCCCTGCCGCAGTATTTT
>TRBJ2-7|once|TRBV6-6|.
CASSTTALPYEQYF
TGTGCCAGCAGTACGACAGCTCTACCCTACGAGCAGTACTTC
>TRBJ1-1|.|TRBV7-9|.
CASSSFGEAFF
TGTGCCAGCAGCTCTTTCGGAGAAGCTTTCTTT
>TRBJ2-2|.|TRBV18|TRBD1
CASSPPGQRNTGELFF
TGTGCCAGCTCACCCCCGGGACAGAGGAACACCGGGGAGCTGTTTTTT
>TRBJ2-1|.|TRBV5-1|.
CASSSTGPKGEQFF
TGCGCCAGCAGCTCTACGGGCCCAAAGGGTGAGCAGTTCTTC
>TRBJ2-5|once|TRBV18|.
CASSPGLSWETQYF
TGTGCCAGCTCCCCCGGACTGAGCTGGGAGACCCAGTACTTC
>TRBJ1-2|.|TRBV20-1|.
CSATIGFGYTF
TGCAGTGCTACCATTGGGTTTGGCTACACCTTC
>TRBJ2-3|.|TRBV7-9|.
CASSQGDSSTDTQYF
TGTGCCAGCTCCCAGGGGGACTCCAGCACAGATACGCAGTATTTT
>TRBJ2-5|.|TRBV5-1|TRBD2
CASSSGTSGLGETQYF
TGCGCCAGCAGCTCAGGGACTAGTGGGCTCGGGGAGACCCAGTACTTC